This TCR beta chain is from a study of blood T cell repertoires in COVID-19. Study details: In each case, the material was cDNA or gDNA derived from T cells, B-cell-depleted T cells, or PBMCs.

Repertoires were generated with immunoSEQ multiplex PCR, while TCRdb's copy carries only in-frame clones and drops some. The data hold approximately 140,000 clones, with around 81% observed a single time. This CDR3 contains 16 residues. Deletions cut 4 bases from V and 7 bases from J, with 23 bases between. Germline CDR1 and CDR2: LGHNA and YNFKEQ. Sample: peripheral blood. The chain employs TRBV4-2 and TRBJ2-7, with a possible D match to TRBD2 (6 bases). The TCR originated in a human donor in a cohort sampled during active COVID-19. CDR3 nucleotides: TGTGCCAGCAGCCGCCGTCCCGATTCGACGGAGGGGGAGCAGTACTTC. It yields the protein CASSRRPDSTEGEQYF.